Given below is one TCR beta chain in context. In the PCR, 60 Vbeta and 13 Jbeta primers were used. TCRdb's copy holds only in-frame clones and misses some; the assay was immunoSEQ multiplex PCR. Here the sample spans under 200,000 clones, around three quarters being singletons. The sample is drawn from a study of cytomegalovirus exposure and HLA in healthy donors. The CDR3 is 14 residues long. V shed 1 base, J shed 3 bases, and the junction held 2 bases outside the gene matches. From germline, CDR1 is SGHRS and CDR2 YFSETQ. The material sequenced was PBMCs. The receptor was isolated from a man in his forties in good health and CMV-seronegative. This chain links TRBV5-1 with TRBJ2-3; TRBD1 matches 7 bases. CDR3 nucleotide sequence: TGCGCCAGCAGCTTGACACAGGGGACAGATACGCAGTATTTT. The encoded protein is CASSLTQGTDTQYF.